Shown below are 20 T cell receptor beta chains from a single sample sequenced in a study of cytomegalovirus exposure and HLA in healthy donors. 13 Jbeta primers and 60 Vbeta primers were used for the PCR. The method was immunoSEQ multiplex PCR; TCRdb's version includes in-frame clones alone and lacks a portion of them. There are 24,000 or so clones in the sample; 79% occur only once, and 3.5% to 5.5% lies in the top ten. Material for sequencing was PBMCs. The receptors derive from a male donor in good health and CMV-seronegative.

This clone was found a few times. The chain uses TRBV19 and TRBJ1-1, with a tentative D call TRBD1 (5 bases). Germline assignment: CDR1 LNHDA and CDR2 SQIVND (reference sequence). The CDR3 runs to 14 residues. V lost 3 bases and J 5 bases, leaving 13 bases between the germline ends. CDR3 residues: CASSMARAWTEAFF. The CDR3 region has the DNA TGTGCCAGTAGTATGGCCAGGGCGTGGACTGAAGCTTTCTTT.

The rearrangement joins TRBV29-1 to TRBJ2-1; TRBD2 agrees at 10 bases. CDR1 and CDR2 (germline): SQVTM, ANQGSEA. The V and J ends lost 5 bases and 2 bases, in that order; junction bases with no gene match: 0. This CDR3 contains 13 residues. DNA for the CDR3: TGCAGCGTTAGCGGGGGGGCCTACAATGAGCAGTTCTTC. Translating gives CSVSGGAYNEQFF.

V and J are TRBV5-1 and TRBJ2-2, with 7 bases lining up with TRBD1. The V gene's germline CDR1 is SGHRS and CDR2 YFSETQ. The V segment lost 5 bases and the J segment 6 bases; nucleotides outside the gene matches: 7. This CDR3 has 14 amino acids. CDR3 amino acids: CASSTGDVAGELFF. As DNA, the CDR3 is TGCGCCAGCAGTACAGGGGATGTCGCCGGGGAGCTGTTTTTT.

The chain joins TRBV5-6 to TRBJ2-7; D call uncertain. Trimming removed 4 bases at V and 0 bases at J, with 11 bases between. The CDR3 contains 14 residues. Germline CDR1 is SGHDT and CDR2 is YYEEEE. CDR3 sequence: CASSLDWSSYEQYF. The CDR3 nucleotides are TGTGCCAGCAGCCTCGACTGGAGCTCCTACGAGCAGTACTTC.

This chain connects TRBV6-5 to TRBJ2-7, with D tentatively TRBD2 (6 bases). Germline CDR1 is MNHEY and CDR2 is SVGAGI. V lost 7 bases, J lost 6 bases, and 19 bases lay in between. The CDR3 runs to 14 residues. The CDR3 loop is CASTPGESSREQYF. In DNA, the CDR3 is TGTGCCAGCACCCCGGGGGAGAGCTCGCGCGAGCAGTACTTC.

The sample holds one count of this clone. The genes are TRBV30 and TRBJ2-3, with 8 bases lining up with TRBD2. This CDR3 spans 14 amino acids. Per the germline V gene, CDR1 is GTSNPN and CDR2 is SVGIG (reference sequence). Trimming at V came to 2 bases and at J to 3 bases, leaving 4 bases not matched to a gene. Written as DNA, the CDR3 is TGTGCCTGGAGTTTAGCGGGGCAGACAGATACGCAGTATTTT. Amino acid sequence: CAWSLAGQTDTQYF.

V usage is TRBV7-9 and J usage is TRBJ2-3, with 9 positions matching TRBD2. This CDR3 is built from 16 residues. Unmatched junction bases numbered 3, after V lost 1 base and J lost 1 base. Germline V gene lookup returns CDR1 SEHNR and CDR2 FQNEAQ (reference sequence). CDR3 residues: CASSLGTSDRTDTQYF. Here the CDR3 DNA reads TGTGCCAGCAGCTTAGGGACTAGCGACCGCACAGATACGCAGTATTTT.

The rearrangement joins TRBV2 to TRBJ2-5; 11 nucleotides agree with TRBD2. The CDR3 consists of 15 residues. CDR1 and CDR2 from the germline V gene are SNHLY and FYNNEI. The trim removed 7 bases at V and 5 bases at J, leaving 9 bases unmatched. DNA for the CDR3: TGTGCCAGCACTCGATCTAGCGGGGGGTCGGAGACCCAGTACTTC. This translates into CASTRSSGGSETQYF.

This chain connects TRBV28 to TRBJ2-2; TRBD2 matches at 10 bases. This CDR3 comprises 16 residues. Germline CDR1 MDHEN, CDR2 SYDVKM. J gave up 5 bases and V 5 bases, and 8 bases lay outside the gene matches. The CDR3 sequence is CASSEERAGGTGELFF. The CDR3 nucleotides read TGTGCCAGCAGTGAGGAGAGAGCGGGAGGGACCGGGGAGCTGTTTTTT.

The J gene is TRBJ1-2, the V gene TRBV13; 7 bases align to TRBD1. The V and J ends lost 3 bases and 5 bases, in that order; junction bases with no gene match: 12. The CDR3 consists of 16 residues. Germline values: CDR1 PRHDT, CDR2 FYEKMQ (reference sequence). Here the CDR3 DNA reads TGTGCCAGCAGCTTGCGTGACAGGGAGGACTGGTATGGCTACACCTTC. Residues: CASSLRDREDWYGYTF.

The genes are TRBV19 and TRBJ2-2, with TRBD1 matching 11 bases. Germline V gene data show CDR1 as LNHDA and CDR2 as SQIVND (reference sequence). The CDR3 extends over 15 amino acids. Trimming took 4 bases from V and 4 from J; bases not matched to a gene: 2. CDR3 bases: TGTGCCAGTAGTACTGGACAGGGGGCCACCGGGGAGCTGTTTTTT. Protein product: CASSTGQGATGELFF.

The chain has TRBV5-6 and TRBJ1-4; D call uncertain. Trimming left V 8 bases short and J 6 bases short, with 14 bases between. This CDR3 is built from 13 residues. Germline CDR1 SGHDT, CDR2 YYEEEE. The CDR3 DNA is TGTGCCAGTAGAAGGCGGGGAGATGAAAAACTGTTTTTT. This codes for CASRRRGDEKLFF. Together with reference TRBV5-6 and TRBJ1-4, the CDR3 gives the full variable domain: DAGVTQSPTHLIKTRGQQVTLRCSPKSGHDTVSWYQQALGQGPQFIFQYYEEEERQRGNFPDRFSGHQFPNYSSELNVNALLLGDSALYLCASRRRGDEKLFFGSGTQLSVL.

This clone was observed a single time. In DNA, the CDR3 is TGTGCCAGCAGCCGCAACTCCGGAGCTGGAAACACCATATATTTT. Amino acids: CASSRNSGAGNTIYF. The rearrangement joins TRBV7-2 to TRBJ1-3; no clear D. Germline CDR1 is SGHTA and CDR2 is FQGNSA. Trimming left V 5 bases short and J 2 bases short, with 13 bases between. The CDR3 covers 15 residues.

The CDR3 loop reads CASNIPAEGTGELFF. In nucleotides, the CDR3 is TGTGCCAGTAATATTCCGGCGGAGGGCACCGGGGAGCTGTTTTTT. The chain carries TRBV19 and TRBJ2-2, with a possible D match to TRBD2 (6 bases). Germline-derived CDR1 and CDR2 are LNHDA and SQIVND (reference sequence). This CDR3 is 15 amino acids long. V lost 7 bases to trimming and J lost 4 bases, with 16 bases between them.

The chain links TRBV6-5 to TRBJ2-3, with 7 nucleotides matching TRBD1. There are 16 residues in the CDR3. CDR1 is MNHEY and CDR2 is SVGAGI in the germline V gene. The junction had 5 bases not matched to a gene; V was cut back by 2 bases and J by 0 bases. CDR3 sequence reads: CASSYGTVPSTDTQYF. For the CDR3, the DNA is TGTGCCAGCAGTTACGGGACAGTACCTAGCACAGATACGCAGTATTTT.

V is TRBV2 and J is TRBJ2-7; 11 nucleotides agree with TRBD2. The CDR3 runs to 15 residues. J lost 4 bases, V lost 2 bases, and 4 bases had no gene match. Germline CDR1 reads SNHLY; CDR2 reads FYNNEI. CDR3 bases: TGTGCCAGCAGTGAAAGTCTAGCGGGAGGTTACGAGCAGTACTTC. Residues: CASSESLAGGYEQYF.

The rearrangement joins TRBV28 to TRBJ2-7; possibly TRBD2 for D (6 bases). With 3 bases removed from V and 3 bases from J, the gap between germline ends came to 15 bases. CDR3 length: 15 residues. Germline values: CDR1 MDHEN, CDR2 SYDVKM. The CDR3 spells CASSFPGEVIYEQYF. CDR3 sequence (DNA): TGTGCCAGCAGTTTCCCGGGGGAGGTTATCTACGAGCAGTACTTC.

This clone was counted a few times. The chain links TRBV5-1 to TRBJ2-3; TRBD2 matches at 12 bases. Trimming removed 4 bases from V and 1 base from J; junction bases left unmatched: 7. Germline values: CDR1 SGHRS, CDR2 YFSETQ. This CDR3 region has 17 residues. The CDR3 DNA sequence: TGCGCCAGCAGCCCGGCTAGCGGGGGGGTGGGCACAGATACGCAGTATTTT. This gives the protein CASSPASGGVGTDTQYF.

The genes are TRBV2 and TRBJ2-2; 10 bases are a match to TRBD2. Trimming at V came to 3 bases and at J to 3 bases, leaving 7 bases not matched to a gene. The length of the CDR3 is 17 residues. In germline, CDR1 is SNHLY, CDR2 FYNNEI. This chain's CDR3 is CASSELSGGAYTGELFF. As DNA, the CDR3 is TGTGCCAGCAGTGAGTTGAGCGGGGGGGCATACACCGGGGAGCTGTTTTTT.

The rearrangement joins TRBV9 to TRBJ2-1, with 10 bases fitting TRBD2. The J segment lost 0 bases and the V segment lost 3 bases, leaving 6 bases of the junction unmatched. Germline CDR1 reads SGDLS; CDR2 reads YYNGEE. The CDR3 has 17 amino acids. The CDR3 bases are TGTGCCAGCAGCGGCCTTAGCGGGAGGAGCTCCTACAATGAGCAGTTCTTC. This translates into CASSGLSGRSSYNEQFF. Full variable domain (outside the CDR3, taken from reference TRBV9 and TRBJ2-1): DSGVTQTPKHLITATGQRVTLRCSPRSGDLSVYWYQQSLDQGLQFLIQYYNGEERAKGNILERFSAQQFPDLHSELNLSSLELGDSALYFCASSGLSGRSSYNEQFFGPGTRLTVL.